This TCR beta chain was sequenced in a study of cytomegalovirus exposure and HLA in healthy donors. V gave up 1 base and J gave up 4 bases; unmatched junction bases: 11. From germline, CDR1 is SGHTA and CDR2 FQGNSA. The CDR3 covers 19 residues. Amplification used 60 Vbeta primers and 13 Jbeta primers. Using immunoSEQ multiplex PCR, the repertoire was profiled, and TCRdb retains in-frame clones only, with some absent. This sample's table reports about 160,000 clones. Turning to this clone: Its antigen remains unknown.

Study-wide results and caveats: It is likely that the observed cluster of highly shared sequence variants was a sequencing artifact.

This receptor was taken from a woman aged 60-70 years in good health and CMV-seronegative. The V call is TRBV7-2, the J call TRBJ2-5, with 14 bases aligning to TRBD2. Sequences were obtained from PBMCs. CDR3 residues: CASSLEGLAGDPRAETQYF. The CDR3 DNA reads TGTGCCAGCAGCTTAGAGGGACTAGCGGGGGACCCTCGGGCAGAGACCCAGTACTTC.